These 27 T cell receptor beta chains were all obtained from the same sample, sequenced in a study of shared clonotypes between healthy human individuals. Method: immunoSEQ multiplex PCR; TCRdb's copy keeps in-frame clones and lacks some. This table has fewer than 550,000 clones, around 79% appearing once. Sequencing was carried out using PBMCs. The receptors come from a woman aged 40 to 50 in good health. Some clones in this sample may be carry-over from other donors' samples.

As to this clone: A read error may be the cause here, since a much bigger clone is one base away. The V and J genes are TRBV6-5 and TRBJ2-1, with 7 bases identical to TRBD2. Germline V CDR1 and CDR2: MNHEY, SVGAGI. This CDR3 comprises 15 residues. J was trimmed by 1 base and V by 0 bases; bases with no gene match: 0. The CDR3 region has the DNA TGTGCCAGCAGTTACTCTAGCGGGTCCTACAATGAGCAGTTCTTC. As protein: CASSYSSGSYNEQFF.

The genes are TRBV9 and TRBJ2-7; 12 nucleotides line up with TRBD2. Germline values: CDR1 SGDLS, CDR2 YYNGEE. V lost 4 bases, J lost 6 bases, and 5 bases stayed unmatched. The CDR3 contains 14 residues. The CDR3 is CASSPSGRAPEQYF. Written as DNA, the CDR3 is TGTGCCAGCAGCCCTAGCGGGAGGGCCCCCGAGCAGTACTTC.

The rearrangement uses TRBV5-1 and TRBJ2-1; D gene ambiguous. CDR3 size: 13 residues. Between the trimmed V and J ends, which lost 0 bases and 6 bases, there was a span of 7 bases. Germline-derived CDR1 and CDR2 are SGHRS and YFSETQ. This chain's CDR3 is CASSLAPGNEQFF. In nucleotides, the CDR3 is TGCGCCAGCAGCTTGGCCCCGGGCAATGAGCAGTTCTTC.

The rearrangement joins TRBV9 to TRBJ2-1; no clear D gene. Trimming removed 3 bases at V and 8 bases at J, with 12 bases between. This CDR3 has 13 residues. Germline-derived CDR1 and CDR2 are SGDLS and YYNGEE. CDR3 bases: TGTGCCAGCAGCGAAGGGCCCCCGGATGAGCAGTTCTTC. Residues: CASSEGPPDEQFF.

About this clone itself: Distinct nucleotide sequences in the sample also encode this CDR3. This chain links TRBV7-2 with TRBJ2-7; D could derive from TRBD1 or TRBD2 (5 bases each). The CDR3 loop spans 14 amino acids. V was clipped by 4 bases and J by 1 base, with 11 bases between them. Germline V gives CDR1 SGHTA, CDR2 FQGNSA. The CDR3 DNA is TGTGCCAGCAGCTCCCGGGACGGGTCCTACGAGCAGTACTTC. Translating it yields CASSSRDGSYEQYF. The whole variable domain, filled in from reference TRBV7-2 and TRBJ2-7, reads GAGVSQSPSNKVTEKGKDVELRCDPISGHTALYWYRQSLGQGLEFLIYFQGNSAPDKSGLPSDRFSAERTGGSVSTLTIQRTQQEDSAVYLCASSSRDGSYEQYFGPGTRLTVT.

The chain recombines TRBV30 with TRBJ2-3; TRBD2 might be the D (6 bases). CDR1 GTSNPN and CDR2 SVGIG come from the germline V gene (reference sequence). CDR3 length: 16 residues. Trimming cost V 0 bases and J 3 bases, with 16 bases left between them. In DNA form, the CDR3 reads TGTGCCTGGAGTGTACCACGGACGGGAGATACAGATACGCAGTATTTT. It yields the protein CAWSVPRTGDTDTQYF.

Concerning this clone itself: A much larger clone differs by one base, so this may be a read error. The sample carries other DNA sequences with the same CDR3. The chain joins TRBV27 to TRBJ2-7, with D perhaps matching TRBD1 (5 bases). The V end was cut by 5 bases, the J end by 3 bases, with 14 bases between. The CDR3 is 14 residues long. Germline assignment: CDR1 MNHEY and CDR2 SMNVEV (reference sequence). The CDR3 here is CASSPTRTLYEQYF. The CDR3 DNA follows: TGTGCCAGCAGTCCCACTCGGACACTCTACGAGCAGTACTTC.

The rearrangement links TRBV7-2 to TRBJ2-1, with a weak D call TRBD1 (6 bases). Germline loops: CDR1 SGHTA, CDR2 FQGNSA. With 5 bases removed from V and 0 bases from J, the gap between germline ends came to 11 bases. The CDR3 extends over 15 amino acids. CDR3 sequence: CASSRTVDSYNEQFF. For the CDR3, the DNA is TGTGCCAGCAGCCGGACAGTCGACTCCTACAATGAGCAGTTCTTC.

DNA for the CDR3: TGTGCCAGCAATTGGATGAGCTCCTACAATGAGCAGTTCTTC. Encoded protein: CASNWMSSYNEQFF. The chain carries TRBV2 and TRBJ2-1; the D is unclear. Looked up from germline, CDR1 is SNHLY and CDR2 is FYNNEI. This CDR3 is built from 14 residues. V lost 7 bases to trimming and J lost 0 bases, with 10 bases between them.

The V gene is TRBV5-1, the J gene TRBJ2-1; perhaps TRBD2 as D (6 bases). V was shortened by 4 bases and J by 4 bases, with 12 bases between the two germline ends. The CDR3 is 14 residues long. CDR1 and CDR2 (germline): SGHRS, YFSETQ. CDR3: CASSPRLDYNEQFF. CDR3 in DNA: TGCGCCAGCAGCCCGCGACTAGATTACAATGAGCAGTTCTTC.

V and J are TRBV29-1 and TRBJ2-1; the match to TRBD2 covers 9 bases. J was trimmed by 5 bases and V by 5 bases; bases with no gene match: 7. This CDR3 is 14 amino acids long. CDR1 SQVTM and CDR2 ANQGSEA come from the germline V gene. In nucleotides, the CDR3 is TGCAGCGTTCAAGGTAGCGGGAGACACAATGAGCAGTTCTTC. This codes for CSVQGSGRHNEQFF.

The V gene is TRBV7-2, the J gene TRBJ2-7; the match to TRBD2 covers 8 bases. V shed 8 bases, J shed 7 bases, and the junction held 16 bases outside the gene matches. CDR1 SGHTA and CDR2 FQGNSA come from the germline V gene. This CDR3 is 15 amino acids long. The CDR3 here is CASSAGGGRSREQYF. In DNA form, the CDR3 reads TGTGCCAGCTCTGCAGGTGGCGGGAGGTCTCGGGAGCAGTACTTC.

This clone showed up just a few times. The V call is TRBV30, the J call TRBJ1-2; 8 nucleotides align to TRBD1. The junction had 9 bases not matched to a gene; V was cut back by 5 bases and J by 4 bases. CDR1 and CDR2 from the germline V gene are GTSNPN and SVGIG (reference sequence). This CDR3 is built from 14 residues. In DNA, the CDR3 is TGTGCCTGGGAATCAGGGGGCTTGATCTATGGCTACACCTTC. It translates to CAWESGGLIYGYTF.

This chain joins TRBV5-1 and TRBJ2-7, with 8 nucleotides matching TRBD2. The CDR3 is 15 amino acids. Per the germline V gene, CDR1 is SGHRS and CDR2 is YFSETQ. Losses at the gene ends were 4 bases for V and 2 bases for J; bases not matched to a gene: 8. Here the CDR3 reads CASSPLAGRTYEQYF. The CDR3 region has the DNA TGCGCCAGCAGCCCCCTAGCGGGCCGAACCTACGAGCAGTACTTC.

This clone was detected only once. This may stem from a read error, because a much larger clone lies one nucleotide away. Other DNA sequences of this sample code for an identical CDR3. V and J are TRBV28 and TRBJ1-2; D is unresolved. Germline V gene sequence: CDR1 MDHEN, CDR2 SYDVKM. With 5 bases removed from V and 0 bases from J, the gap between germline ends came to 4 bases. The CDR3 sequence is 12 residues long. The CDR3 sequence is CASSVANYGYTF. The CDR3 coding sequence is TGTGCCAGCAGTGTAGCTAACTATGGCTACACCTTC.

The chain uses TRBV7-9 and TRBJ2-2; D possibly corresponds to TRBD2 (6 bases). Germline V CDR1 and CDR2: SEHNR, FQNEAQ (reference sequence). The CDR3 is 18 residues long. V was shortened by 5 bases and J by 4 bases, with 23 bases between the two germline ends. This CDR3 reads CASSQNFLGTRLTGELFF. The CDR3 coding sequence is TGTGCCAGCAGCCAAAACTTCCTCGGGACTCGACTCACCGGGGAGCTGTTTTTT.

The chain combines TRBV6-6 with TRBJ2-7, with TRBD1 matching over 8 bases. After removal of 5 bases from V and 3 bases from J, the junction contained 6 bases not matched to a gene. CDR3 length equals 14 residues. Germline V gene data show CDR1 as MNHNY and CDR2 as SVGAGI (reference sequence). CDR3 sequence (DNA): TGTGCCAGCAGTGAGACCGGGACAGGCTACGAGCAGTACTTC. Its translation: CASSETGTGYEQYF.

The gene calls are TRBV15 and TRBJ2-3, with D possibly matching TRBD2 (5 bases). The CDR3 is 16 residues long. The V gene's germline CDR1 is LNHNV and CDR2 YYDKDF (reference sequence). Trimming left V 5 bases short and J 0 bases short, with 15 bases between. The CDR3 DNA is TGTGCCACCAGCCCGGACCGGGGATTAAGCACAGATACGCAGTATTTT. Translating it yields CATSPDRGLSTDTQYF.

This clone turned up a few times. Other DNA sequences in the same sample also yield this CDR3. The V gene is TRBV7-2, the J gene TRBJ2-7; no definite D call. Germline values: CDR1 SGHTA, CDR2 FQGNSA. The CDR3 covers 11 residues. With 4 bases removed from V and 2 bases from J, the gap between germline ends came to 3 bases. The CDR3 is CASSSAYEQYF. The CDR3 DNA follows: TGTGCCAGCAGCTCGGCCTACGAGCAGTACTTC.

The chain is built from TRBV28 and TRBJ1-1, with D hard to call. Germline values: CDR1 MDHEN, CDR2 SYDVKM. V dropped 6 bases and J dropped 1 base, with 12 bases sitting between them. This CDR3 is 14 amino acids long. CDR3 DNA: TGTGCCAGCAGGGAGGGCAGTCAGAACACTGAAGCTTTCTTT. Translated: CASREGSQNTEAFF.

The V call is TRBV28, the J call TRBJ1-2; D is unclear. Germline loops: CDR1 MDHEN, CDR2 SYDVKM. There are 17 residues in the CDR3. The V end was cut by 7 bases, the J end by 0 bases, with 21 bases between. CDR3 region: CASTLSPSRSTNYGYTF. DNA for the CDR3: TGTGCCAGCACCCTAAGTCCCTCCAGGAGTACTAACTATGGCTACACCTTC.

This sequence joins TRBV30 and TRBJ1-1; tentatively, D is TRBD1 (5 bases). CDR1 is GTSNPN, CDR2 SVGIG, per germline (reference sequence). The ends were cut back, 5 bases at V and 4 bases at J, with 14 bases in the middle. CDR3 size: 13 residues. The DNA of the CDR3 is TGTGCCTGGTACCGGGGGACCTCCACTGAAGCTTTCTTT. Its translation is CAWYRGTSTEAFF.

The chain has TRBV7-9 and TRBJ2-2; 16 bases are shared with TRBD2. CDR3 length equals 18 residues. The germline V gene has CDR1 SEHNR and CDR2 FQNEAQ (reference sequence). The junction had 9 bases not matched to a gene; V was cut back by 4 bases and J by 7 bases. This CDR3 is CASSSGTSGRALVGELFF. In nucleotides, the CDR3 is TGTGCCAGCAGCTCCGGGACTAGCGGGAGGGCCTTGGTCGGGGAGCTGTTTTTT.

The CDR3 bases are TGTGCCAGCAGTTTCCCCCTAGAGCCCTACGAGCAGTACTTC. This gives the protein CASSFPLEPYEQYF. This sequence joins TRBV28 and TRBJ2-7; D gene unclear. Trimming removed 3 bases from V and 2 bases from J, with 11 bases in between. CDR1 MDHEN and CDR2 SYDVKM come from the germline V gene. The length of the CDR3 is 14 residues.

The chain links TRBV28 to TRBJ1-5; 9 nucleotides align to TRBD1. This CDR3 is 14 amino acids long. The germline CDR1 and CDR2 sequences are MDHEN and SYDVKM. Trimming at V came to 4 bases and at J to 6 bases, leaving 4 bases not matched to a gene. DNA for the CDR3: TGTGCCAGCAGTTCCTCGACAGGGGGTCAGCCCCAGCATTTT. Protein product: CASSSSTGGQPQHF.

J is TRBJ2-7 and V is TRBV30, with TRBD1 identical over 8 bases. V lost 5 bases, J lost 4 bases, and 13 bases stayed unmatched. Germline V gene sequence: CDR1 GTSNPN, CDR2 SVGIG (reference sequence). The CDR3 is 15 residues long. This CDR3 reads CAWGQGDGWDYEQYF. In DNA form, the CDR3 reads TGTGCCTGGGGACAGGGCGACGGGTGGGATTACGAGCAGTACTTC.

The chain carries TRBV5-5 and TRBJ1-1; D possibly corresponds to TRBD1 (5 bases). The CDR3 loop spans 13 amino acids. The V and J ends lost 5 bases and 7 bases respectively, with 15 bases between them. Germline CDR1 SGHKS, CDR2 YYEKEE (reference sequence). DNA of the CDR3: TGTGCCAGCAGACCTAGGGGCCAGATTGAAGCTTTCTTT. Encoded protein: CASRPRGQIEAFF. Full variable domain (missing parts from reference TRBV5-5 and TRBJ1-1): DAGVTQSPTHLIKTRGQQVTLRCSPISGHKSVSWYQQVLGQGPQFIFQYYEKEERGRGNFPDRFSARQFPNYSSELNVNALLLGDSALYLCASRPRGQIEAFFGQGTRLTVV.